The T cell receptor beta chain described here comes from a study of T cell repertoires in cytomegalovirus infection. Findings and limits, study-wide: HLA-C-restricted CMV-specific TCR beta clonotypes were dominant in the ex vivo response.

Via MiXCR, TCRdb re-called the reads, giving one row per CDR3 protein. The sample yields about 230,000 distinct CDR3 sequences, about 23% seen once. V was pared by 2 bases and J by 5 bases, with 7 bases of the junction left unmatched. The CDR3 covers 16 residues. Germline CDR1 is SGHVS and CDR2 is FNYEAQ. This clonotype appeared many times. What it binds is unknown. The chain joins TRBV7-6 to TRBJ2-2; 8 positions agree with TRBD1. The receptor's source is a human donor in good health (CMV status not recorded). Some clones in this sample may be carry-over from other donors' samples. The sequenced sample was CD8+ T cells from PBMCs. The CDR3: CASSLFGGQATGELFF. As DNA, the CDR3 is TGTGCCAGCAGCTTATTCGGGGGACAGGCGACCGGGGAGCTGTTTTTT.